This T cell receptor beta chain was sequenced for a study of blood T cells in healthy people across ages. Study conclusions and caveats: Diversity was higher, and naive CD4+ cells more numerous, in long-lived donors than in aged donors.

Sample-barcoded 5' priming and a J-beta primer mix drove a second PCR of roughly 7 to 11 cycles. Through a template-switch adaptor with 12 random nucleotides, each cDNA molecule received a tag. Using its own MiXCR run on the 5' RACE reads, TCRdb lists one record per CDR3 protein. The sample holds more than 900,000 distinct CDR3 sequences, approximately 26% seen once. Drawn from each donor were ten milliliters of peripheral blood. Comments on this clonotype: Its antigen remains unknown.

There are 16 residues in the CDR3. Per the germline V gene, CDR1 is SEHNR and CDR2 is FQNEAQ (reference sequence). The V and J ends lost 2 bases and 4 bases respectively, with 16 bases between them. This same sample was also taken into another study, of T cells of mothers and their children.

The source is a girl aged 2-9 years in good health. Sequenced material: blood. The chain is built from TRBV7-9 and TRBJ2-3; D not certain. The CDR3 here is CASSLYFGLGADTQYF. DNA of the CDR3: TGTGCCAGCAGCTTATATTTTGGTCTTGGGGCAGATACGCAGTATTTT.